This T cell receptor (beta chain) was sequenced for a study of CD8+CD57+ T cells in acquired aplastic anemia. The overall study: DNA per sorted CD4+ or CD8+ sample ranged roughly 0.19 to 30 ug, averaging approximately 3.1 ug. Study-wide results and limits: Common to patients and controls were roughly 30 CD8+ CDR3 sequences.

A word on this clonotype: Its antigen is currently unknown. One junction end disagrees with the germline gene, perhaps due to a read error.

TCR beta VDJ and CDR3 profiling used genomic DNA as template. TCRdb used MiXCR to reprocess the reads, holding one entry per CDR3 protein. The table includes 200,000 to 250,000 distinct CDR3 sequences, under 50% detected once. Germline V gives CDR1 SQVTM, CDR2 ANQGSEA. This CDR3 is built from 12 residues. Sequenced patients had shown CD8+CD57+ cell expansion by flow cytometry. Every one of the patients had aplastic anemia (severe, acquired). When blood sampling took place, the patients had received no therapy. This chain uses TRBV29-1 with TRBJ2-1; D not resolved. The source of this sequence is a human donor with aplastic anemia. Material: sorted CD4+, CD8+, or CD8+CD57+ T cells (not recorded which) from PBMCs. The CDR3 DNA sequence: TGCGGCGTTGACGGTCTGGTGGATGAGCAGTTCTTC. This codes for CGVDGLVDEQFF.